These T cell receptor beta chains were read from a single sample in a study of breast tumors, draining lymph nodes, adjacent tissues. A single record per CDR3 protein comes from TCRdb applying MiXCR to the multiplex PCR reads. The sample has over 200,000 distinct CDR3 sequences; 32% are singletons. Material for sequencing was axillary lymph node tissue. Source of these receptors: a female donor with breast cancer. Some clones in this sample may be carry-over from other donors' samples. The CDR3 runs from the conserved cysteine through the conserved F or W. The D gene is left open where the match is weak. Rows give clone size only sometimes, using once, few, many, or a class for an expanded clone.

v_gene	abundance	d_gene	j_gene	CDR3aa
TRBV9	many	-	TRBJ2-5	CASSAQGAQETQYF
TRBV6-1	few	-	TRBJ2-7	CASLPHHYEQYF
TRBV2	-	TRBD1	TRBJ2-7	CASKRDRGESYEQYF
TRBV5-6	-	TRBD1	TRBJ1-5	CASSLGTGNNQPQHF
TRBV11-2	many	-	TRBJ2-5	CASSSGPGTQDGETQYF
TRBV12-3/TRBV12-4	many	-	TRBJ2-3	CASSLRGVDTQYF
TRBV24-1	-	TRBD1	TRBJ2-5	CATSDRGQDLRETQYF
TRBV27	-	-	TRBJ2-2	CASRPGLGPGELFF
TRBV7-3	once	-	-	CASSLYPEFTDTQHF
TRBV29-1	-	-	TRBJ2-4	CSVAGTSLAKNIQYF
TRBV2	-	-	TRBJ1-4	CASSRREATNEKLFF
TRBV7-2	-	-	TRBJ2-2	CASSPIGQDRGAVF
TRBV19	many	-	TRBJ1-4	CASSIGDINEKLFF
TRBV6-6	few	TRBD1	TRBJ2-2	CASSHSGGSEGTGELFF
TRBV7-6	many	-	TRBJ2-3	CASSGSTGYTDTQYF
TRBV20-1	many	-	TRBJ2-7	CSASRGPTSYEQYF
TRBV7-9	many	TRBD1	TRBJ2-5	CASSLQDRRETQYF
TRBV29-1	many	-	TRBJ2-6	CSVETGANVLTF
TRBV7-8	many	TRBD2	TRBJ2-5	CASSSGLGQETQYF
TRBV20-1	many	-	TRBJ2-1	CSASSRGRYSNEQFF
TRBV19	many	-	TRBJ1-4	CASTSMGGRANEKLFF
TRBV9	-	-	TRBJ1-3	CASSIAGVGTNTIYF
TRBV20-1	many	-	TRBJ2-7	CSALSYEQYF
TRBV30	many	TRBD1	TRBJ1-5	CAWGPRTGVQPQHF
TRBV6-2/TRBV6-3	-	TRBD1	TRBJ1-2	CASTFTGTGGDGYTF
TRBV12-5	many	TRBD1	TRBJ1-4	CASEGQGVEKLFF
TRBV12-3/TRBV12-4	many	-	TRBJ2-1	CASSLGGRVGGQFF
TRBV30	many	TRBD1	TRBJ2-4	CAWSNRGFAKNIQYF
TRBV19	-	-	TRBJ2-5	CASSIQAGNQPQYF
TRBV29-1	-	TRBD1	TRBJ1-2	CSVVGDRGIGYTF
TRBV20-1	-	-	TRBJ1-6	CSAPPPGKRNSPLHF
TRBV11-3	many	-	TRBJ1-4	CASSLPGIAEKLFF
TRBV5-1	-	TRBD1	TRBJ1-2	CASSLGAGTGGSYGYTF
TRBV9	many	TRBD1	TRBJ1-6	CASSVVGGWDSPLHF
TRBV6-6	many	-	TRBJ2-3	CASSYREDTQYF
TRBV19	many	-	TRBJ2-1	CASNKGVSYNEQFF
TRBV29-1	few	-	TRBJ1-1	CSVVPGRYLMNTEAFF
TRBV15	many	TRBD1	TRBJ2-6	CATSSGWDRGMGANVLTF
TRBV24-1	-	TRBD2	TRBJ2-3	CATSDSGGGGTDTQYF
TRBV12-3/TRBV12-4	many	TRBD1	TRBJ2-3	CASSLTGLGTDTQYF
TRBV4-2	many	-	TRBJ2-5	CASSQDGGETQYF
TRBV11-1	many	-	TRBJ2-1	CASSLHLEQFF
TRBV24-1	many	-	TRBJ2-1	CATSDFHHEQFF
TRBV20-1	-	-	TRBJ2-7	CSATEQGRDLYEQYF
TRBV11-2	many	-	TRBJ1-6	CASSLDSPLHF
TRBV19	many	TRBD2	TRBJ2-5	CASSSGAGDQETQYF
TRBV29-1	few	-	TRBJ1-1	CSADRPNTEAFF
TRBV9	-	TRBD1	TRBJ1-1	CASSVGTGKFGNTEAFF
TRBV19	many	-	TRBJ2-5	CASQGFETQYF
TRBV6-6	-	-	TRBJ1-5	CASSYSRDTYEHF
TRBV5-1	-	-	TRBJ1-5	CASFEVPYEQPQHF
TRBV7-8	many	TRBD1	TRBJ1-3	CASSAGTGGGNTIYF
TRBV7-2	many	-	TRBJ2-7	CASLGATYEQYF
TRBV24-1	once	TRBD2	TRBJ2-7	CATSSVGLAGGPGEQYF